The sequence of this TCR beta chain was determined in a study of shared clonotypes between healthy human individuals. Details on this clone: Antigen unknown.

V lost 5 bases, J lost 0 bases, and 11 bases lay in between. The CDR3 is 15 amino acids. The germline V gene encodes CDR1 KGHSH and CDR2 LQKENI. This table comes from immunoSEQ multiplex PCR, and its TCRdb copy is limited to in-frame clones, with some not included. This sample yields over a million clones, of which about 80% are seen a single time; 0.61% belongs to the top ten. General study points: Sequencing depth was a factor that was expected to affect clonotype sharing among donors.

This clonotype originated in a man aged 18-30 years in good health. Some clones in this sample may be carry-over from other donors' samples. Sequenced material: memory CD4+ T cells from PBMCs. Subset: CD45RA-negative fraction. V usage is TRBV18 and J usage is TRBJ1-3, with D unresolved. The CDR3 is CASSSSMLSGNTIYF. CDR3 nucleotides: TGTGCCAGCTCATCTTCCATGCTCTCTGGAAACACCATATATTTT.